This T cell receptor (beta chain) was documented in a study of a mutant IDH1 vaccine in newly diagnosed glioma. Study at large: Vaccination followed radiotherapy alone by 4-6 weeks, or accompanied temozolomide cycles. Pretreatment consisted of radiotherapy, temozolomide, or both, with most receiving both.

Trimming removed 0 bases from V and 11 bases from J, with 15 bases in between. This CDR3 is built from 13 residues. From germline, CDR1 is GTSNPN and CDR2 SVGIG (reference sequence). Time point given: week 11, during vaccination. Each dose delivered 300 ug of mutant IDH1 20-mer peptide subcutaneously with imiquimod. Sequencing used immunoSEQ multiplex PCR; TCRdb keeps in-frame clones, though not all of them. The sample consists of around 100,000 clones, roughly nine tenths of them appearing once. Comments on this clone: As yet, its antigen is unknown.

The sequence was collected from a woman aged 45-65 years with glioma. The chain is built from TRBV30 and TRBJ2-3; D not certain. Material: PBMCs, obtained from a glioma patient whose treatment included an IDH1 peptide vaccine. CDR3 DNA sequence: TGTGCCTGGAGTGTATTTCGGGTCCCTATGCAGTATTTT. This sequence encodes CAWSVFRVPMQYF. The full variable domain, with the rest looked up from reference TRBV30 and TRBJ2-3, is SQTIHQWPATLVQPVGSPLSLECTVEGTSNPNLYWYRQAAGRGLQLLFYSVGIGQISSEVPQNLSASRPQDRQFILSSKKLLLSDSGFYLCAWSVFRVPMQYFGPGTRLTVL.